Described below is a single T cell receptor (beta chain) sequence and its context. The sample comes from a study of identifying expanded T cells in peripheral blood. No infections or other immune events were documented during collection. This CDR3 comprises 12 residues. V shed 7 bases, J shed 2 bases, and the junction held 2 bases outside the gene matches. Germline CDR1 is MDHEN and CDR2 is SYDVKM. The table came from immunoSEQ multiplex PCR; TCRdb's copy has only in-frame clones and leaves some out. The table records around 94,000 clones, 88% of them present only once. The receptor's source is a person between 18 and 70 years old in good health. The sequencing sample was made of blood. The genes are TRBV28 and TRBJ2-7; TRBD1 matches 7 bases. CDR3 amino acids: CASTTGTYEQYF. DNA for the CDR3: TGTGCCAGCACGACAGGGACCTACGAGCAGTACTTC. Variable domain in full (rest from reference TRBV28 and TRBJ2-7): DVKVTQSSRYLVKRTGEKVFLECVQDMDHENMFWYRQDPGLGLRLIYFSYDVKMKEKGDIPEGYSVSREKKERFSLILESASTNQTSMYLCASTTGTYEQYFGPGTRLTVT.